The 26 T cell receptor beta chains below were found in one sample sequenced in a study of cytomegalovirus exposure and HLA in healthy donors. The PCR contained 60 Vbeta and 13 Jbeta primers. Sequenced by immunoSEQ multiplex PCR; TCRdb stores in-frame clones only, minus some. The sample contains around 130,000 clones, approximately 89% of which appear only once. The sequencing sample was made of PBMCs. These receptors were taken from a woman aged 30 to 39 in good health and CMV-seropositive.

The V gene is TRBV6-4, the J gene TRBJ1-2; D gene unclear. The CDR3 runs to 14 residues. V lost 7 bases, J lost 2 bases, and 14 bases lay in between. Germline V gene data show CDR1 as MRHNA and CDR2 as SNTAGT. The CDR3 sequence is CASTLRAANYGYTF. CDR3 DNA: TGTGCCAGCACTTTGAGGGCAGCGAACTATGGCTACACCTTC.

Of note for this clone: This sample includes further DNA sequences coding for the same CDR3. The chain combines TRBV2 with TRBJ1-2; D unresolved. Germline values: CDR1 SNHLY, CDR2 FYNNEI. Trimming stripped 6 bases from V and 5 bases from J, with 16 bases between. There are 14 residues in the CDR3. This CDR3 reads CASSEIGQDYGYTF. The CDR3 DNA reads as TGTGCCAGCAGCGAAATAGGTCAGGATTATGGCTACACCTTC. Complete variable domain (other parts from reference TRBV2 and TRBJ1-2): EPEVTQTPSHQVTQMGQEVILRCVPISNHLYFYWYRQILGQKVEFLVSFYNNEISEKSEIFDDQFSVERPDGSNFTLKIRSTKLEDSAMYFCASSEIGQDYGYTFGSGTRLTVV.

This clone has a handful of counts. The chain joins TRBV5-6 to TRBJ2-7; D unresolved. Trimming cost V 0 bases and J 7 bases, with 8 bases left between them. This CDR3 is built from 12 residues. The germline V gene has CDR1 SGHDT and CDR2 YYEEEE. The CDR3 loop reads CASSLGSGEQYF. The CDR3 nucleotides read TGTGCCAGCAGCTTGGGTTCCGGGGAGCAGTACTTC. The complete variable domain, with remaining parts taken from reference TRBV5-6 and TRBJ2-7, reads DAGVTQSPTHLIKTRGQQVTLRCSPKSGHDTVSWYQQALGQGPQFIFQYYEEEERQRGNFPDRFSGHQFPNYSSELNVNALLLGDSALYLCASSLGSGEQYFGPGTRLTVT.

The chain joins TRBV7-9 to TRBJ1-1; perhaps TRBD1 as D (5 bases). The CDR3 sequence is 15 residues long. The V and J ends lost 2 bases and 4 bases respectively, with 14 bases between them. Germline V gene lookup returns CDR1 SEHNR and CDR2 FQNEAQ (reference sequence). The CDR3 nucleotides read TGTGCCAGCAGCTTACAGGGTGTATGGGGCACTGAAGCTTTCTTT. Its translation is CASSLQGVWGTEAFF.

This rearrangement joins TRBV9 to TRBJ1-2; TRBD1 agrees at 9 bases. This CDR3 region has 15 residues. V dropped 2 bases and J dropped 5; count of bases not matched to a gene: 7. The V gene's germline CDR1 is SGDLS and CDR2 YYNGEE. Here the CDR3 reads CASSVAGTGRYGYTF. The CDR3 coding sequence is TGTGCCAGCAGCGTTGCCGGGACAGGGCGGTATGGCTACACCTTC.

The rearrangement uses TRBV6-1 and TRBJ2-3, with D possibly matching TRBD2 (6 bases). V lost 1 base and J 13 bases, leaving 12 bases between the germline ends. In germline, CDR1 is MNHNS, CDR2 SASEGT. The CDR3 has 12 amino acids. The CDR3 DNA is TGTGCCAGCAGTGAAGGGAAAGGGAGGAAGTATTTT. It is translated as CASSEGKGRKYF.

The CDR3 protein is CASTLGGAHNEQFF. In DNA, the CDR3 is TGTGCCAGCACTCTAGGGGGGGCGCACAATGAGCAGTTCTTC. V usage is TRBV7-9 and J usage is TRBJ2-1, with D possibly being TRBD2 (7 bases). Trimming cost V 7 bases and J 5 bases, with 15 bases left between them. The CDR3 loop spans 14 amino acids. Germline lookup yields CDR1 SEHNR and CDR2 FQNEAQ (reference sequence).

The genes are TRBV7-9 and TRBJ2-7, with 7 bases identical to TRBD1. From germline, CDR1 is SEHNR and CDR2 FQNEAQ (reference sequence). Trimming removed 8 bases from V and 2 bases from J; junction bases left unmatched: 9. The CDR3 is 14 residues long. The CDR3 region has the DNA TGTGCCAGCGTAAGGACAGGAGTAGCCTACGAGCAGTACTTC. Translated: CASVRTGVAYEQYF.

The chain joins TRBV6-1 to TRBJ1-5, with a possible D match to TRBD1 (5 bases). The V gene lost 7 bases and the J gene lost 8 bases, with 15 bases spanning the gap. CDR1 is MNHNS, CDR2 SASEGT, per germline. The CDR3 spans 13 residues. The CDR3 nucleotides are TGTGCCAGCACGCCGGTACCCAGGGAGCCCCAGCATTTT. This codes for CASTPVPREPQHF.

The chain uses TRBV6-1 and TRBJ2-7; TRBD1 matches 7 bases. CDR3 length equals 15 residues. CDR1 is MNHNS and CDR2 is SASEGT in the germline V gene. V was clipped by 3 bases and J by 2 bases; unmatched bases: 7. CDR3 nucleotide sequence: TGTGCCAGCAGTGAGGGCCGGGACAGACCCTACGAGCAGTACTTC. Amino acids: CASSEGRDRPYEQYF.

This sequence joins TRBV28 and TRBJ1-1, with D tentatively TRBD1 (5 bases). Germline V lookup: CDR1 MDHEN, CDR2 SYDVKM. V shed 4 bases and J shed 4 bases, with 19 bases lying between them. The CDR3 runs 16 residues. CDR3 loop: CASSSPPDPRGTEAFF. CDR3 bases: TGTGCCAGCAGTTCTCCCCCAGACCCAAGGGGCACTGAAGCTTTCTTT. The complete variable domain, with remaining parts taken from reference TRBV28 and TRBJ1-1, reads DVKVTQSSRYLVKRTGEKVFLECVQDMDHENMFWYRQDPGLGLRLIYFSYDVKMKEKGDIPEGYSVSREKKERFSLILESASTNQTSMYLCASSSPPDPRGTEAFFGQGTRLTVV.

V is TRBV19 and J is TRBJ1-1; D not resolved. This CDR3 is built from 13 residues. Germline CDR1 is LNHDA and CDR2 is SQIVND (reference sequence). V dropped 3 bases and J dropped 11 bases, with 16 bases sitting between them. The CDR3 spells CASSMRSGVNAFF. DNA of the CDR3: TGTGCCAGTAGTATGAGGAGCGGCGTAAATGCTTTCTTT.

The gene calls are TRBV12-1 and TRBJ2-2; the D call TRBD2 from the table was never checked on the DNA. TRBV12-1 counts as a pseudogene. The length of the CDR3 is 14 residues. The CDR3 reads CASIGAGGPGELFF. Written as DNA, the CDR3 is TGTGCCAGCATCGGCGCGGGGGGACCCGGGGAGCTGTTTTTT.

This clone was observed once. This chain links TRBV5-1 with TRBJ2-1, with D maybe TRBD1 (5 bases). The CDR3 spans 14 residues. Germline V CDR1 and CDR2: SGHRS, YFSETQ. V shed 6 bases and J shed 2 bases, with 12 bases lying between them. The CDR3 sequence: CASTALGPYNEQFF. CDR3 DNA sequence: TGCGCCAGCACCGCCTTGGGGCCCTACAATGAGCAGTTCTTC.

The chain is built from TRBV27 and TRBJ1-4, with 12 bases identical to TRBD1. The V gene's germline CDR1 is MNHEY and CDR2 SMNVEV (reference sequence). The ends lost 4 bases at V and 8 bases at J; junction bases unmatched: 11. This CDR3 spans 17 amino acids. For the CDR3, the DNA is TGTGCCAGCAGTTATGGGACAGGGGGCCCCTTCAGCGAAAAACTGTTTTTT. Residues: CASSYGTGGPFSEKLFF. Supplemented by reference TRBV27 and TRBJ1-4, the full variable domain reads EAQVTQNPRYLITVTGKKLTVTCSQNMNHEYMSWYRQDPGLGLRQIYYSMNVEVTDKGDVPEGYKVSRKEKRNFPLILESPSPNQTSLYFCASSYGTGGPFSEKLFFGSGTQLSVL.

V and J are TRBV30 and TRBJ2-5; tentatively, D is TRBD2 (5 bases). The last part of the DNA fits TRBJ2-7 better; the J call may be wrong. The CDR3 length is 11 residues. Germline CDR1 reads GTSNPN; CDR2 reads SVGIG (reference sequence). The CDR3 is CAWATTYEQYF. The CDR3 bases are TGTGCCTGGGCGACTACTTACGAGCAGTACTTC.

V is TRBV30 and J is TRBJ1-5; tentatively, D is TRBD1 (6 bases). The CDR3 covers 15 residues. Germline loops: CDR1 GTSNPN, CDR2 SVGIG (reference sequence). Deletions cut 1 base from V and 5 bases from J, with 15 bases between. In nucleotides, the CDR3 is TGTGCCTGGAGTGCTCGCGGGGGCGGTGATCAGCCCCAGCATTTT. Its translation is CAWSARGGGDQPQHF.

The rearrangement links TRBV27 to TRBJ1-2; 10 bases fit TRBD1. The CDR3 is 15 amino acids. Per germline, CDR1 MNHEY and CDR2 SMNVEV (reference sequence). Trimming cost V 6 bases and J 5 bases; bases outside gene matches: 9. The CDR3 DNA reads TGTGCCAGCAGCCCCGGGACAGGGGATATTTATGGCTACACCTTC. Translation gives CASSPGTGDIYGYTF.

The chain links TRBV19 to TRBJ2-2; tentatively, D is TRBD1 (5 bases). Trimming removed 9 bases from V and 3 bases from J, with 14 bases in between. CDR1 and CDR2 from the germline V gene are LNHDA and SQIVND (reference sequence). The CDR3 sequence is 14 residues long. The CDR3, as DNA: TGTGCCAGCAGGCCAGGGTGGGACACCGGGGAGCTGTTTTTT. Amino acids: CASRPGWDTGELFF.

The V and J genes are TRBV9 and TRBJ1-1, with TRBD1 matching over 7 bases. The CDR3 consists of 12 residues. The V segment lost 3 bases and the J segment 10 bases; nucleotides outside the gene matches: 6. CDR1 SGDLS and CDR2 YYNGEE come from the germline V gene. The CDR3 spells CASSGQGERAFF. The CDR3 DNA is TGTGCCAGCAGCGGACAGGGCGAGAGAGCTTTCTTT. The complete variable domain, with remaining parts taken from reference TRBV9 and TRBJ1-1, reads DSGVTQTPKHLITATGQRVTLRCSPRSGDLSVYWYQQSLDQGLQFLIQYYNGEERAKGNILERFSAQQFPDLHSELNLSSLELGDSALYFCASSGQGERAFFGQGTRLTVV.

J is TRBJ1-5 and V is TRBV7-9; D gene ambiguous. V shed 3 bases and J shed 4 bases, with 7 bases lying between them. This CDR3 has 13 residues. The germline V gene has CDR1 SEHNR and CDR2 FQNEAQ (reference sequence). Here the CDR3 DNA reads TGTGCCAGCAGCTTGGGCCCAAATCAGCCCCAGCATTTT. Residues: CASSLGPNQPQHF.

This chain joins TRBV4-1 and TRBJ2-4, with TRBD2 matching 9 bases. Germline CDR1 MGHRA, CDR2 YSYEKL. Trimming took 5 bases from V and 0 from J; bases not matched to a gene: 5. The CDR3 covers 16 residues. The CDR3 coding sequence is TGCGCCAGCAGCGTGCTAGCGGGATTAGCCAAAAACATTCAGTACTTC. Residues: CASSVLAGLAKNIQYF.

The CDR3 here is CASSLPGQGGETQYF. The CDR3 region has the DNA TGCGCCAGCAGCCTCCCCGGACAGGGAGGGGAGACCCAGTACTTC. This chain uses TRBV5-1 with TRBJ2-5, with a tentative D call TRBD1 (8 bases). The V gene lost 4 bases and the J gene lost 5 bases, with 18 bases spanning the gap. The CDR3 is 15 residues long. CDR1 and CDR2 from the germline V gene are SGHRS and YFSETQ.

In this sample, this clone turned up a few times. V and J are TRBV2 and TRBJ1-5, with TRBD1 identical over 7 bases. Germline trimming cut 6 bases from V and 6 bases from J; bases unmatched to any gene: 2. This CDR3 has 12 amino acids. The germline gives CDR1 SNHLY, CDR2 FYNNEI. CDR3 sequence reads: CASREGAQPQHF. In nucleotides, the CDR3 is TGTGCCAGCAGAGAGGGGGCTCAGCCCCAGCATTTT. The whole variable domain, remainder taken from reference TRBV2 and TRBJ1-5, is EPEVTQTPSHQVTQMGQEVILRCVPISNHLYFYWYRQILGQKVEFLVSFYNNEISEKSEIFDDQFSVERPDGSNFTLKIRSTKLEDSAMYFCASREGAQPQHFGDGTRLSIL.

The CDR3: CASSFSGGKDEQFF. As DNA, the CDR3 is TGTGCCAGCAGCTTTAGCGGGGGCAAGGATGAGCAGTTCTTC. The gene calls are TRBV5-6 and TRBJ2-1; TRBD2 agrees at 9 bases. J gave up 8 bases and V 2 bases, and 5 bases lay outside the gene matches. CDR1 is SGHDT, CDR2 YYEEEE, per germline. This CDR3 spans 14 amino acids.

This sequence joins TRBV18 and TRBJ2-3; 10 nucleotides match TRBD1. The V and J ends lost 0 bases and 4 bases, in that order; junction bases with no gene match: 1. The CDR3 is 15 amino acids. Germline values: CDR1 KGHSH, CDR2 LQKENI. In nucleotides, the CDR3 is TGTGCCAGCTCACCACCGGGACAGGGGCCAGATACGCAGTATTTT. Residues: CASSPPGQGPDTQYF.